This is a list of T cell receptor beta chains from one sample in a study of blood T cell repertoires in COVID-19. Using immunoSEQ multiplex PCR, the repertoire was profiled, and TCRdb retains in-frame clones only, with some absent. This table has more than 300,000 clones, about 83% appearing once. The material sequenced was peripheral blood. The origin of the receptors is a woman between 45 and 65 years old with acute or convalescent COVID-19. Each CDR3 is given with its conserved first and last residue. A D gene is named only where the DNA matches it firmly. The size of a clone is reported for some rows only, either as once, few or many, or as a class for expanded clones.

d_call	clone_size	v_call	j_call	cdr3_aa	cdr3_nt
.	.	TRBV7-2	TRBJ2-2	CASSLVTESGELFF	TGTGCCAGCAGCTTAGTTACGGAGTCCGGGGAGCTGTTTTTT
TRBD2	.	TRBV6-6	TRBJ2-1	CASSYKGLANNEQFF	TGTGCCAGCAGTTACAAGGGACTAGCTAACAATGAGCAGTTCTTC
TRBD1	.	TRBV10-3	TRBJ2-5	CAISPTGGEETQYF	TGTGCCATCAGCCCGACAGGGGGTGAAGAGACCCAGTACTTC
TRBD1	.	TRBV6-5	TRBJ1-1	CASRRQGTAFF	TGTGCCAGCAGACGACAGGGGACAGCTTTCTTT
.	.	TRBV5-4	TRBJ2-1	CASSLEQYNEQFF	TGTGCCAGCAGCTTGGAACAGTACAATGAGCAGTTCTTC
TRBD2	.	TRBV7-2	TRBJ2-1	CASGSGLAAYNEQFF	TGTGCCAGCGGCTCGGGACTAGCGGCCTACAATGAGCAGTTCTTC
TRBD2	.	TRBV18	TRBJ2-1	CASSPPGLARNEQFF	TGTGCCAGCTCACCACCGGGACTAGCGAGGAATGAGCAGTTCTTC
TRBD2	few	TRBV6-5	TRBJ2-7	CASSDTSGGSYEQYF	TGTGCCAGCAGCGACACTAGCGGAGGTTCCTACGAGCAGTACTTC
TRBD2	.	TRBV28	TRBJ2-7	CASSFWGVAGSGSYEQYF	TGTGCCAGCAGTTTCTGGGGGGTAGCGGGATCCGGCTCCTACGAGCAGTACTTC
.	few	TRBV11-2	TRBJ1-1	CASSPSTRREAFF	TGTGCCAGCAGCCCTAGTACCCGCCGGGAAGCTTTCTTT
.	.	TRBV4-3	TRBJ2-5	CASSPYTETQETQYF	TGCGCCAGCAGCCCCTACACAGAAACCCAAGAGACCCAGTACTTC
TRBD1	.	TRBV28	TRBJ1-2	CASGTGGYGYTF	TGTGCCAGCGGAACAGGGGGCTATGGCTACACCTTC
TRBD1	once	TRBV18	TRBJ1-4	CASSLTGGGYEKLFF	TGTGCCAGCTCATTAACAGGGGGCGGATATGAAAAACTGTTTTTT
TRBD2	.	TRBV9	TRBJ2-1	CASSVGGSGYNEQFF	TGTGCCAGCAGCGTAGGAGGTAGCGGGTACAATGAGCAGTTCTTC
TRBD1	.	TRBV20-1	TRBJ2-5	CSASRQGVQETQYF	TGCAGTGCTAGTCGACAGGGGGTCCAAGAGACCCAGTACTTC
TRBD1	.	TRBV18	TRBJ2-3	CASSPLDRVEGDTQYF	TGTGCCAGCTCACCCCTGGACAGGGTGGAGGGGGATACGCAGTATTTT
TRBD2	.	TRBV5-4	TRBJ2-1	CASSGASGRPLNEQFF	TGTGCCAGCAGCGGCGCTAGCGGGAGGCCTCTCAATGAGCAGTTCTTC
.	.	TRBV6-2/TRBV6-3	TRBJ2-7	CASSEKTDYEQYF	TGTGCCAGCAGTGAGAAGACAGACTACGAGCAGTACTTC
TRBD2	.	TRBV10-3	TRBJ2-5	CAISEPARASGEETQYF	TGTGCCATCAGTGAGCCGGCTAGGGCTAGCGGGGAAGAGACCCAGTACTTC
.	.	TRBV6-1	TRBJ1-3	CASSENSGKTGNTIYF	TGTGCCAGCAGTGAAAACAGCGGGAAAACTGGAAACACCATATATTTT
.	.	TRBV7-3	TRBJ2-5	CASSSQGGLETQYF	TGTGCCAGCAGCTCGCAGGGGGGACTAGAGACCCAGTACTTC
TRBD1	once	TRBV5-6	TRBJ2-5	CASSPWQGAETQYF	TGTGCCAGCAGCCCCTGGCAGGGGGCTGAGACCCAGTACTTC
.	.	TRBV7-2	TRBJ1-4	CASSLVRSASTNEKLFF	TGTGCCAGCAGCTTAGTTCGCAGCGCGTCAACTAATGAAAAACTGTTTTTT
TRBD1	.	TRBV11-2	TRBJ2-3	CASSVRDRVSVDTQYF	TGTGCCAGCAGCGTCCGGGACAGGGTCTCTGTGGATACGCAGTATTTT
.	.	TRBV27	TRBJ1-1	CASGGALNTEAFF	TGTGCTTCGGGTGGGGCATTGAACACTGAAGCTTTCTTT
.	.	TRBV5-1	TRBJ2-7	CASSPRVAEGVYEQYF	TGCGCCAGCAGCCCCCGGGTAGCAGAAGGCGTTTACGAGCAGTACTTC
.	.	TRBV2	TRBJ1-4	CASILQGNNEKLFF	TGTGCCAGCATATTACAGGGAAATAATGAAAAACTGTTTTTT
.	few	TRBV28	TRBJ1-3	CASRGLSGNTIYF	TGTGCCAGCAGGGGCCTCTCTGGAAACACCATATATTTT
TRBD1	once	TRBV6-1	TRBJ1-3	CASSEQGASGNTIYF	TGTGCCAGCAGTGAACAGGGGGCATCTGGAAACACCATATATTTT